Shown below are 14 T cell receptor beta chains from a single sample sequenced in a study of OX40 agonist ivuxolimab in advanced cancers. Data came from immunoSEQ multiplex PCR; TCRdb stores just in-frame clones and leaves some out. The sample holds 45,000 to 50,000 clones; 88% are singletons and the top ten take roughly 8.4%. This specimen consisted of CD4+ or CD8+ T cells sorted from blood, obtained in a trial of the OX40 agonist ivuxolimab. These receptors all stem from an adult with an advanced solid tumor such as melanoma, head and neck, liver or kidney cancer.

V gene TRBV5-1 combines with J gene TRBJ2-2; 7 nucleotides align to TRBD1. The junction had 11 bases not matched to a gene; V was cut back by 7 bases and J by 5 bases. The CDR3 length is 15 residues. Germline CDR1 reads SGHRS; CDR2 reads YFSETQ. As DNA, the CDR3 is TGCGCCAGCTCGAGGGGAACAGGGGTAACCGGGGAGCTGTTTTTT. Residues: CASSRGTGVTGELFF.

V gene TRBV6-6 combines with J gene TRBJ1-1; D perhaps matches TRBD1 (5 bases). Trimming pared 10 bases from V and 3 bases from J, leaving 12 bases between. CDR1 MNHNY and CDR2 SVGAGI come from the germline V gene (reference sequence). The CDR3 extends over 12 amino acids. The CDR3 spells CATKGQDTEAFF. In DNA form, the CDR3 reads TGTGCCACCAAGGGGCAGGACACTGAAGCTTTCTTT.

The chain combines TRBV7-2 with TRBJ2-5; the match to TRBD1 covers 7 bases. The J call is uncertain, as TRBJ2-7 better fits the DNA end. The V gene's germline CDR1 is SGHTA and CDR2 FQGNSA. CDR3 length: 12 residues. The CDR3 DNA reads TGTGCCAGCAGCTCCAACAGGGGCGAGCAGTACTTC. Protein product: CASSSNRGEQYF.

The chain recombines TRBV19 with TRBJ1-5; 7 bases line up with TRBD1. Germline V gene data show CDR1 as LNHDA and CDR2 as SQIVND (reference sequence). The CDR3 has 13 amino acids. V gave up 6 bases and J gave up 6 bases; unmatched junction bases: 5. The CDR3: CASSPTGIQPQHF. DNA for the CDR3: TGTGCCAGTAGCCCGACAGGGATTCAGCCCCAGCATTTT.

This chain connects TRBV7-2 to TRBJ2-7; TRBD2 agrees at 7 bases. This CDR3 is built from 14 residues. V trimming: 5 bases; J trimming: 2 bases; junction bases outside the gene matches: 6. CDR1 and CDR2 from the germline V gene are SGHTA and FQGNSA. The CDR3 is CASSRWEGTYEQYF. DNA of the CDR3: TGTGCCAGCAGCAGGTGGGAGGGAACCTACGAGCAGTACTTC. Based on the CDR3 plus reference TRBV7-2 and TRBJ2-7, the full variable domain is GAGVSQSPSNKVTEKGKDVELRCDPISGHTALYWYRQSLGQGLEFLIYFQGNSAPDKSGLPSDRFSAERTGGSVSTLTIQRTQQEDSAVYLCASSRWEGTYEQYFGPGTRLTVT.

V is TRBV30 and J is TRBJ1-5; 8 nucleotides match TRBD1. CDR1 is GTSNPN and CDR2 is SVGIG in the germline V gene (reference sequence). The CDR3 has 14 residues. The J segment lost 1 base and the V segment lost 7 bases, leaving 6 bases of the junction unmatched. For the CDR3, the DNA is TGTGCCTTCCAGACAGGGGCGAGCAATCAGCCCCAGCATTTT. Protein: CAFQTGASNQPQHF.

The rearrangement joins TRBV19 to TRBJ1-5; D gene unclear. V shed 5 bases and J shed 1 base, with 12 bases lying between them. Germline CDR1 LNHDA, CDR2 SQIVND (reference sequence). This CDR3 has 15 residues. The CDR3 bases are TGTGCCAGTAGTGCGAGGACTGGGAGCAATCAGCCCCAGCATTTT. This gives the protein CASSARTGSNQPQHF.

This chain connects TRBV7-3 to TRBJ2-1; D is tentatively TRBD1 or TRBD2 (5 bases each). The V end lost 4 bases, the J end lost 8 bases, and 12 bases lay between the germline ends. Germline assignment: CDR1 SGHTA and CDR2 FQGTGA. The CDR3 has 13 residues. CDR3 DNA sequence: TGTGCCAGCAGCTCCGCAGGGAGCGATGAGCAGTTCTTC. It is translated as CASSSAGSDEQFF.

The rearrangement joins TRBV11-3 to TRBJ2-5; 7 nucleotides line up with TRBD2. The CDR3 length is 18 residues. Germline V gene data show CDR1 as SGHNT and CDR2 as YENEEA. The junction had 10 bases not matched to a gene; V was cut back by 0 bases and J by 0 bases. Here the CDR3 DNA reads TGTGCCAGCAGCTTAGAAGGGCCCTGGCGGGAGTACCAAGAGACCCAGTACTTC. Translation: CASSLEGPWREYQETQYF.

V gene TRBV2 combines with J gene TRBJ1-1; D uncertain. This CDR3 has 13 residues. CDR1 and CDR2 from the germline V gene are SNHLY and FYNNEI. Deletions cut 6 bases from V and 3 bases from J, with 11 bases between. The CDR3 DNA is TGTGCCAGCAGAGCTCAGGCGGACACTGAAGCTTTCTTT. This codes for CASRAQADTEAFF.

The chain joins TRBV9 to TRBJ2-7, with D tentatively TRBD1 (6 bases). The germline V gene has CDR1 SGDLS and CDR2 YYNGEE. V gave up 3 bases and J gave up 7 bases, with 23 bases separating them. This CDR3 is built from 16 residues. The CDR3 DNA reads TGTGCCAGCAGCGCACAGGGTCGGGGAGACTCTAGGGAGCAGTACTTC. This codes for CASSAQGRGDSREQYF.

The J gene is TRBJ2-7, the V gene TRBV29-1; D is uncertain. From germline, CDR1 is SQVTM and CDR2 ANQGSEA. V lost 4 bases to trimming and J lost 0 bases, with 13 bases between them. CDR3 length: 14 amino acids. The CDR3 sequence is CSVVGIPRSYEQYF. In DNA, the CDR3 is TGCAGCGTTGTAGGGATACCGCGCTCCTACGAGCAGTACTTC.

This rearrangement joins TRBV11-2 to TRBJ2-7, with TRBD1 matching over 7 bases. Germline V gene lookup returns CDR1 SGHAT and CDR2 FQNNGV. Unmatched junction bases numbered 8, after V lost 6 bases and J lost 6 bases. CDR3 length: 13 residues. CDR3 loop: CASRPNRGREQYF. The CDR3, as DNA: TGTGCCAGCAGGCCCAACAGGGGACGCGAGCAGTACTTC.

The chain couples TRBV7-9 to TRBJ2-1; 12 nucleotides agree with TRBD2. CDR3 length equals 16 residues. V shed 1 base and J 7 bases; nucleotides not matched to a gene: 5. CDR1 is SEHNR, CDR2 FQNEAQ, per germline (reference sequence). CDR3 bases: TGTGCCAGCAGCTTAGTTTTAGGACTAGCGGGAAATGAGCAGTTCTTC. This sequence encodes CASSLVLGLAGNEQFF.